This T cell receptor beta chain comes out of a study of blood T cell repertoires in COVID-19. The overall study: PBMCs, B-cell-depleted T cells, or T cells were the source of the cDNA or gDNA that made up the material.

The CDR3 spans 13 residues. The germline gives CDR1 KGHDR, CDR2 SFDVKD. V trimming: 7 bases; J trimming: 7 bases; junction bases outside the gene matches: 8. Here immunoSEQ multiplex PCR was the method, and the copy in TCRdb shows in-frame clones only, minus some. Among hundreds of thousands of clones listed, around 90% were seen once. The chain uses TRBV24-1 and TRBJ1-2, with TRBD1 identical over 7 bases. Sequencing was done on a sample of peripheral blood. The TCR comes from a woman aged 35 to 49 who had recovered from COVID-19. CDR3 sequence reads: CATREGASGGYTF. CDR3 in DNA: TGTGCCACCAGAGAGGGGGCCTCCGGTGGCTACACCTTC.